The entry below describes one T cell receptor beta chain. This record comes from a study of neoadjuvant anti-PD-1 for oral cavity cancer. Study background: Patients without progression got a fourth dose around day 43.

Per the germline V gene, CDR1 is SGHVS and CDR2 is FNYEAQ. The CDR3 extends over 13 amino acids. Trimming took off 2 bases at V and 7 bases at J, with 12 bases between the two ends. Analysis of PBMCs was direct, with no culture step. Sequencing used immunoSEQ multiplex PCR; TCRdb keeps in-frame clones, though not all of them. The sample yields roughly 60,000 clones, 65% to 80% seen once. J is TRBJ2-7 and V is TRBV7-6; D remains unclear. Sample: PBMCs, taken before nivolumab (anti-PD-1) treatment. The clonotype comes from a person between 40 and 85 years old with oral cavity squamous cell carcinoma. The CDR3 nucleotides are TGTGCCAGCAGCTTATTGGAAGGGAATGAGCAGTACTTC. Translating gives CASSLLEGNEQYF.